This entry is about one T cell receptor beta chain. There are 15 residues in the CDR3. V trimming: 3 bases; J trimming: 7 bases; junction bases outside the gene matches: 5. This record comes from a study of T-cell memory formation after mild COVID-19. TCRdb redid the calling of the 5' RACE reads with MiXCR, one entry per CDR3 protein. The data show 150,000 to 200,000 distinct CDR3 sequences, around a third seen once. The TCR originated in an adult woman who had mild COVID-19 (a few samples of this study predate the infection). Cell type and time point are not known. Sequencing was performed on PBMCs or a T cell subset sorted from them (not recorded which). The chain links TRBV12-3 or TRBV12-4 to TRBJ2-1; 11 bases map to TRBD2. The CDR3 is CASSFSGGVWNEQFF. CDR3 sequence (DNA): TGTGCCAGCAGTTTTAGCGGGGGGGTTTGGAATGAGCAGTTCTTC.